Below, 32 T cell receptor beta chains from the same sample are listed, as sequenced in a study of molecular identifiers for immune sequencing clone quantification. TCRdb reprocessed the PCR reads via MiXCR and lists one record per CDR3 protein. The data show about 640,000 distinct CDR3 sequences, about 20% seen once. The specimen sequenced was naive CD8+ T cells from blood, with Jurkat cell RNA spiked in. The subset was: FACS-sorted CD8+CD4-CCR7+CD45RA+ naive T cells. The source of these receptors is a human donor in good health. Some libraries in this study had Jurkat cell RNA spiked in.

A note on this clonotype: Given a much more abundant clone one base away, this may be a read error. DNA of the CDR3: TGTGCCAGCAGTTACGCGGGCCCTCAAGAGACCCAGTACTTC. Encoded protein: CASSYAGPQETQYF. The chain has TRBV6-2 or TRBV6-3 and TRBJ2-5, with D possibly matching TRBD2 (5 bases). Trimming cost V 2 bases and J 2 bases, with 9 bases left between them. CDR3 length: 14 residues. Germline V gene sequence: CDR1 MNHEY, CDR2 SVGEGT.

This clonotype was found a few times. This rearrangement joins TRBV14 to TRBJ2-7; a possible D gene is TRBD1 (6 bases). V was cut by 0 bases and J by 0 bases, with 15 bases left in between. The CDR3 runs to 17 residues. Germline loops: CDR1 SGHDN, CDR2 FVKESK. As DNA, the CDR3 is TGTGCCAGCAGCCAAGACTCGGACAGTTACTACTCCTACGAGCAGTACTTC. As protein: CASSQDSDSYYSYEQYF.

This clonotype was picked up many times. The chain has TRBV7-9 and TRBJ2-1; D tentatively fits TRBD1 or TRBD2 (6 bases each). There are 15 residues in the CDR3. Trimming shortened V by 10 bases and J by 8 bases, and 24 bases separated the two germline ends. Germline assignment: CDR1 SEHNR and CDR2 FQNEAQ (reference sequence). The CDR3 DNA follows: TGTGCCACCCCTAAAGCCCGGGGGCCCGGCGATGAGCAGTTCTTC. It is translated as CATPKARGPGDEQFF.

This clonotype was detected many times. This chain connects TRBV6-6 to TRBJ2-5; D not certain. V lost 5 bases and J 1 base, leaving 14 bases between the germline ends. Germline V gives CDR1 MNHNY, CDR2 SVGAGI (reference sequence). The CDR3 length is 15 residues. CDR3 loop: CASSLTSGPQETQYF. CDR3 DNA: TGTGCCAGCAGTCTCACTTCAGGCCCCCAAGAGACCCAGTACTTC.

Worth noting for this clonotype: A read error may be the cause here, since a much bigger clone is one base away. V usage is TRBV20-1 and J usage is TRBJ1-6; D is unclear. The CDR3 has 16 residues. Germline CDR1 reads DFQATT; CDR2 reads SNEGSKA (reference sequence). The CDR3 sequence is CSARALQSSYNTPLHF. As DNA, the CDR3 is TGCAGTGCTAGAGCCCTACAGAGCTCCTATAATACACCCCTCCACTTT.

This clonotype was seen at least ten times. The chain joins TRBV6-6 to TRBJ1-1; D is undetermined. Between the trimmed V and J ends, which lost 8 bases and 5 bases, there was a span of 21 bases. This CDR3 region has 15 residues. Per the germline V gene, CDR1 is MNHNY and CDR2 is SVGAGI (reference sequence). CDR3 amino acids: CASLYDGGVRTEAFF. The CDR3 nucleotides are TGTGCCAGCCTCTATGACGGTGGGGTGAGGACTGAAGCTTTCTTT.

This clonotype has at least ten counts. This sequence joins TRBV5-1 and TRBJ2-5; D gene unclear. Trimming left V 0 bases short and J 2 bases short, with 8 bases between. CDR3 length: 14 amino acids. From germline, CDR1 is SGHRS and CDR2 YFSETQ. The CDR3 sequence: CASSLGHDQETQYF. CDR3 in DNA: TGCGCCAGCAGCTTGGGACACGATCAAGAGACCCAGTACTTC.

This clonotype has more than one count but fewer than ten. The DNA for the CDR3 is TGTGCCAGCAGCTCCCGTGTAGTCCGGGACCACACCTGGTACAATGAGCAGTTCTTC. Translating gives CASSSRVVRDHTWYNEQFF. The chain recombines TRBV11-2 with TRBJ2-1, with D perhaps assigned TRBD1 or TRBD2 (5 bases each). The CDR3 is 19 amino acids. V was shortened by 4 bases and J by 4 bases, with 26 bases between the two germline ends. Looked up from germline, CDR1 is SGHAT and CDR2 is FQNNGV.

This clonotype has ten or more counts. The chain couples TRBV7-2 to TRBJ2-7; D gene uncertain. The V gene lost 3 bases and the J gene lost 4 bases, with 10 bases spanning the gap. The CDR3 is 13 residues long. Per the germline V gene, CDR1 is SGHTA and CDR2 is FQGNSA. The CDR3 bases are TGTGCCAGCAGCTTGGTCTTGGGTTACGAGCAGTACTTC. Translated, it gives CASSLVLGYEQYF.

Comments on this clonotype: This clone may be a read error of a much larger clone one base away. This sequence joins TRBV29-1 and TRBJ1-2; the D is unclear. V was shortened by 7 bases and J by 7 bases, with 19 bases between the two germline ends. The CDR3 has 13 amino acids. Per the germline V gene, CDR1 is SQVTM and CDR2 is ANQGSEA. The chain's CDR3 is CSASVAGALGYTF. As DNA, the CDR3 is TGCAGCGCCTCCGTAGCAGGAGCCCTTGGCTACACCTTC.

In this sample, this clonotype turned up many times. The rearrangement links TRBV9 to TRBJ2-3; tentatively, D is TRBD1 (6 bases). The CDR3 has 16 residues. Per the germline V gene, CDR1 is SGDLS and CDR2 is YYNGEE. Deletions cut 0 bases from V and 2 bases from J, with 13 bases between. The CDR3 sequence: CASSVGDTEITDTQYF. CDR3 nucleotides: TGTGCCAGCAGCGTAGGGGACACCGAAATCACAGATACGCAGTATTTT. The full variable domain, in which reference TRBV9 and TRBJ2-3 provide the parts outside the CDR3, is DSGVTQTPKHLITATGQRVTLRCSPRSGDLSVYWYQQSLDQGLQFLIQYYNGEERAKGNILERFSAQQFPDLHSELNLSSLELGDSALYFCASSVGDTEITDTQYFGPGTRLTVL.

This sequence joins TRBV27 and TRBJ1-1; D gene uncertain. Per the germline V gene, CDR1 is MNHEY and CDR2 is SMNVEV (reference sequence). Trimming left V 6 bases short and J 0 bases short, with 8 bases between. The CDR3 is 13 amino acids. The CDR3 here is CASRGGMNTEAFF. The CDR3 DNA follows: TGTGCCAGCAGGGGAGGGATGAACACTGAAGCTTTCTTT.

This clonotype was found a few times. The DNA of the CDR3 is TGTGCCAGCACCGACGGTCCCAATCAGCCCCAGCATTTT. This translates into CASTDGPNQPQHF. The V and J genes are TRBV12-3 or TRBV12-4 and TRBJ1-5; D is unresolved. The V end lost 7 bases, the J end lost 3 bases, and 10 bases lay between the germline ends. This CDR3 is 13 amino acids long.

This sequence joins TRBV6-6 and TRBJ1-5; a possible D gene is TRBD1 (6 bases). The germline CDR1 and CDR2 sequences are MNHNY and SVGAGI (reference sequence). V was shortened by 2 bases and J by 3 bases, with 8 bases between the two germline ends. The CDR3 is 14 amino acids. The CDR3 region has the DNA TGTGCCAGCAGTTACGGGGGCGCCAATCAGCCCCAGCATTTT. Protein: CASSYGGANQPQHF.

A note on this clonotype: A clone one base away is much larger, so this may be a read error. This chain joins TRBV7-9 and TRBJ2-3; 13 bases agree with TRBD2. The CDR3 loop spans 15 amino acids. The trim removed 5 bases at V and 4 bases at J, leaving 3 bases unmatched. Germline CDR1 and CDR2: SEHNR and FQNEAQ (reference sequence). The CDR3 here is CASSRGTSGADTQYF. In DNA form, the CDR3 reads TGTGCCAGCAGCCGCGGGACTAGCGGGGCAGATACGCAGTATTTT.

The sample holds a few counts of this clonotype. V gene TRBV12-3 or TRBV12-4 combines with J gene TRBJ2-2; no reliable D call. The CDR3 has 15 amino acids. Trimming removed 2 bases at V and 7 bases at J, with 14 bases between. The CDR3 sequence: CASSLSAPLFGELFF. Written as DNA, the CDR3 is TGTGCCAGCAGTTTATCAGCCCCACTTTTCGGGGAGCTGTTTTTT.

This clonotype was detected many times. The chain carries TRBV2 and TRBJ1-1; D is uncertain. V was pared by 10 bases and J by 0 bases, with 12 bases between. The CDR3 is 13 residues long. In germline, CDR1 is SNHLY, CDR2 FYNNEI. The CDR3 here is CATTWRVNTEAFF. DNA of the CDR3: TGTGCCACCACGTGGAGGGTGAACACTGAAGCTTTCTTT. The entire variable domain, with the rest obtained from reference TRBV2 and TRBJ1-1, is as follows: EPEVTQTPSHQVTQMGQEVILRCVPISNHLYFYWYRQILGQKVEFLVSFYNNEISEKSEIFDDQFSVERPDGSNFTLKIRSTKLEDSAMYFCATTWRVNTEAFFGQGTRLTVV.

This clonotype was observed at least ten times. As DNA, the CDR3 is TGCAGCGTTGTGGGACAGGGGGTCTCCCCCGAGGGCTATGGCTACACCTTC. Translating it yields CSVVGQGVSPEGYGYTF. The gene calls are TRBV29-1 and TRBJ1-2, with TRBD1 matching 11 bases. Germline values: CDR1 SQVTM, CDR2 ANQGSEA. CDR3 length: 17 residues. Losses at the gene ends were 4 bases for V and 4 bases for J; bases not matched to a gene: 14.

This clonotype was counted at least ten times. V and J are TRBV5-6 and TRBJ2-1; TRBD2 aligns across 9 bases. Germline V CDR1 and CDR2: SGHDT, YYEEEE. J was trimmed by 7 bases and V by 4 bases; bases with no gene match: 9. CDR3 length equals 15 residues. CDR3 loop: CASSPSGLATNEQFF. Written as DNA, the CDR3 is TGTGCCAGCAGCCCCTCAGGACTAGCGACGAATGAGCAGTTCTTC.

There are many counts of this clonotype. The V and J genes are TRBV7-9 and TRBJ2-2; tentative D call: TRBD1 (6 bases). The CDR3 totals 15 residues. Germline V CDR1 and CDR2: SEHNR, FQNEAQ (reference sequence). V lost 4 bases and J 7 bases, leaving 16 bases between the germline ends. CDR3 sequence reads: CASSSDRLECGELFF. The CDR3 bases are TGTGCCAGCAGCTCGGACAGACTGGAATGCGGGGAGCTGTTTTTT.

This clonotype was seen only a few times. It may be a read error: a sequence one base away is much more abundant. The chain combines TRBV7-9 with TRBJ2-3; 11 bases agree with TRBD2. The CDR3 is made up of 16 amino acids. V trimming: 5 bases; J trimming: 4 bases; junction bases outside the gene matches: 8. Germline V gene lookup returns CDR1 SEHNR and CDR2 FQNEAQ (reference sequence). In nucleotides, the CDR3 is TGTGCCAGCAGCCTAACTAGCGGGAGCATCCCAGATACGCAGTATTTT. Encoded protein: CASSLTSGSIPDTQYF.

This clonotype was detected ten times or more. The chain employs TRBV4-1 and TRBJ2-7; D not certain. Germline-derived CDR1 and CDR2 are MGHRA and YSYEKL. V lost 0 bases and J 1 base, leaving 13 bases between the germline ends. The CDR3 totals 16 residues. CDR3 sequence reads: CASSQEGQIGSYEQYF. CDR3 nucleotide sequence: TGCGCCAGCAGCCAAGAAGGGCAGATTGGATCCTACGAGCAGTACTTC.

There are many counts of this clonotype. The CDR3: CATSAMGTGSNQPQHF. DNA of the CDR3: TGTGCCACCAGCGCCATGGGGACAGGGAGCAATCAGCCCCAGCATTTT. This sequence joins TRBV15 and TRBJ1-5; 9 nucleotides line up with TRBD1. Trimming cost V 5 bases and J 1 base; bases outside gene matches: 6. Germline CDR1 LNHNV, CDR2 YYDKDF (reference sequence). The CDR3 sequence is 16 residues long.

This clonotype was detected many times. V usage is TRBV24-1 and J usage is TRBJ2-7; no clear D. This CDR3 has 12 amino acids. The germline V and J ends were trimmed by 12 bases and 0 bases, with 11 bases remaining between them. Germline V gene sequence: CDR1 KGHDR, CDR2 SFDVKD. The CDR3 sequence is CAPNPASYEQYF. CDR3 nucleotides: TGTGCCCCCAACCCAGCCTCCTACGAGCAGTACTTC.

The V gene is TRBV2, the J gene TRBJ2-1, with 10 bases identical to TRBD1. From germline, CDR1 is SNHLY and CDR2 FYNNEI. Germline trimming cut 6 bases from V and 6 bases from J; bases unmatched to any gene: 8. The CDR3 spans 15 residues. The CDR3 spells CASRRGTGEGNEQFF. CDR3 nucleotides: TGTGCCAGCAGGAGAGGGACAGGGGAAGGCAATGAGCAGTTCTTC.

This clonotype was counted a single time. The CDR3 coding sequence is TGTGCCAGCAGCTTTTCTAGCGGGAGGGTCGGGGGGGATGAGCAGTTCTTC. This codes for CASSFSSGRVGGDEQFF. The gene calls are TRBV13 and TRBJ2-1, with 12 bases fitting TRBD2. CDR3 length equals 17 residues. Germline CDR1 is PRHDT and CDR2 is FYEKMQ (reference sequence). Germline trimming cut 3 bases from V and 8 bases from J; bases unmatched to any gene: 11. Variable domain in full (rest from reference TRBV13 and TRBJ2-1): AAGVIQSPRHLIKEKRETATLKCYPIPRHDTVYWYQQGPGQDPQFLISFYEKMQSDKGSIPDRFSAQQFSDYHSELNMSSLELGDSALYFCASSFSSGRVGGDEQFFGPGTRLTVL.

This clonotype was picked up many times. V is TRBV4-3 and J is TRBJ2-3; perhaps D is TRBD1 or TRBD2 (5 bases each). Trimming shortened V by 4 bases and J by 4 bases, and 30 bases separated the two germline ends. Germline V lookup: CDR1 LGHNA, CDR2 YSLEER. This CDR3 is 20 amino acids long. This chain's CDR3 is CASSRSTGTALYGPSDTQYF. CDR3 nucleotide sequence: TGCGCCAGCAGCCGATCTACCGGGACGGCTCTTTATGGTCCGTCAGATACGCAGTATTTT.

This clonotype was observed at least ten times. The gene calls are TRBV10-3 and TRBJ1-2; D gene unclear. Looked up from germline, CDR1 is ENHRY and CDR2 is SYGVKD. This CDR3 spans 15 amino acids. V gave up 6 bases and J gave up 2 bases, with 16 bases separating them. Here the CDR3 reads CAIRDPNNPNYGYTF. The CDR3 DNA reads TGTGCCATCAGGGACCCCAACAACCCAAACTATGGCTACACCTTC.

This clonotype was counted between two and nine times. CDR3 nucleotides: TGTGCCAGCAGTTCGACAACATCGCCAACCTACGTAGAGCAGTACTTC. Translation: CASSSTTSPTYVEQYF. The chain couples TRBV27 to TRBJ2-7; D gene uncertain. The V gene's germline CDR1 is MNHEY and CDR2 SMNVEV (reference sequence). CDR3 size: 16 residues. The V gene lost 4 bases and the J gene lost 7 bases, with 23 bases spanning the gap.

To note about this clonotype: Just one base apart from a much larger clone, this may be a read error. The rearrangement joins TRBV24-1 to TRBJ2-2, with D possibly matching TRBD1 (7 bases). This CDR3 region has 17 residues. In germline, CDR1 is KGHDR, CDR2 SFDVKD. The CDR3 is CATSESGGGANTGELSF. The CDR3 DNA sequence: TGTGCCACCAGTGAGTCAGGAGGGGGCGCGAACACCGGGGAGCTGTCTTTT.

This clonotype was picked up many times. The chain uses TRBV2 and TRBJ2-2; no definite D call. Trimming left V 2 bases short and J 0 bases short, with 10 bases between. This CDR3 has 16 amino acids. The germline V gene has CDR1 SNHLY and CDR2 FYNNEI. The CDR3 region is CASSEQKYANTGELFF. CDR3 coding DNA: TGTGCCAGCAGTGAACAGAAGTACGCGAACACCGGGGAGCTGTTTTTT.

This clonotype was observed many times. The chain combines TRBV9 with TRBJ2-3; 10 bases agree with TRBD2. CDR1 and CDR2 from the germline V gene are SGDLS and YYNGEE. J gave up 3 bases and V 0 bases, and 7 bases lay outside the gene matches. This CDR3 spans 17 amino acids. CDR3 DNA: TGTGCCAGCAGCGTAGAGGGGGCTAGCGGGGGAACAGATACGCAGTATTTT. Protein: CASSVEGASGGTDTQYF.